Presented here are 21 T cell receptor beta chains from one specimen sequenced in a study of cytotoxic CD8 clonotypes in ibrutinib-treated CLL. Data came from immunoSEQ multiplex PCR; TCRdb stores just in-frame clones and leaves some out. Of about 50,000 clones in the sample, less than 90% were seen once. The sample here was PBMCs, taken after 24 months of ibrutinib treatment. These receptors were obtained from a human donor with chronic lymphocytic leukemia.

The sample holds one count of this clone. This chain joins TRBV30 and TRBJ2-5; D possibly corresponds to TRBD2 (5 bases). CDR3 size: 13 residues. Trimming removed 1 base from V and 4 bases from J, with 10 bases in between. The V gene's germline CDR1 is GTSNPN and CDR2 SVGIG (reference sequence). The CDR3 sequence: CAWSEEAGETQYF. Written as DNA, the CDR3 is TGTGCCTGGAGTGAGGAGGCCGGAGAGACCCAGTACTTC.

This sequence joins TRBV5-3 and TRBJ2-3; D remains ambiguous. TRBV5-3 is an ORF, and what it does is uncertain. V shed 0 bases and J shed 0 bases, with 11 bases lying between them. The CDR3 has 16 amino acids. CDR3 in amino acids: CARSLDPRASTDTQYF. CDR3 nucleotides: TGTGCCAGAAGCTTGGATCCTAGGGCAAGCACAGATACGCAGTATTTT.

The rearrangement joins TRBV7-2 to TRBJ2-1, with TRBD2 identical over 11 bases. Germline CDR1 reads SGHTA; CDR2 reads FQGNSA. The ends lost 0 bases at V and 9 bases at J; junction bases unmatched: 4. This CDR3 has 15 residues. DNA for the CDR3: TGTGCCAGCAGCTTAGCTAGCGGGAGGGGTGGTGAGCAGTTCTTC. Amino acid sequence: CASSLASGRGGEQFF.

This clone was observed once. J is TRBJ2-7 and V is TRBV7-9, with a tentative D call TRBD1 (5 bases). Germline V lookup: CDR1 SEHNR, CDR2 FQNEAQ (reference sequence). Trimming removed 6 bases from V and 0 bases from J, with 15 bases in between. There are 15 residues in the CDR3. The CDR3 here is CASSKSGWLSYEQYF. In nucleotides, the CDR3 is TGTGCCAGCAGTAAATCAGGGTGGCTCTCCTACGAGCAGTACTTC.

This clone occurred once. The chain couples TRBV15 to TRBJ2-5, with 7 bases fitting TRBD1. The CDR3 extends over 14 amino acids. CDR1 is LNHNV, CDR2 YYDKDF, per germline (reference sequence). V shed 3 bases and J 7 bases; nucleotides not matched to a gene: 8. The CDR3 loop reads CATSRDTGAVTQYF. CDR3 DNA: TGTGCCACCAGCAGGGACACAGGGGCGGTGACCCAGTACTTC.

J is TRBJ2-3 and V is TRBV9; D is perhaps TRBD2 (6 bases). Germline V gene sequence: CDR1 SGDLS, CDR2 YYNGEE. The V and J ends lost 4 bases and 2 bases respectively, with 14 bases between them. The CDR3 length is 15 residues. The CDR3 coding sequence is TGTGCCAGCAGCCCTGCCGGGGGATCCACAGATACGCAGTATTTT. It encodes CASSPAGGSTDTQYF.

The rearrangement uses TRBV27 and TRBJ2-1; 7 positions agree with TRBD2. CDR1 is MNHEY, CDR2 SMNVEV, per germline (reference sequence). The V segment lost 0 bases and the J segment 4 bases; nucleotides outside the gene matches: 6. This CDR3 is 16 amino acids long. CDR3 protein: CASSLSRLAAYNEQFF. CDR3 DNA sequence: TGTGCCAGCAGTTTATCGCGGCTAGCGGCTTACAATGAGCAGTTCTTC.

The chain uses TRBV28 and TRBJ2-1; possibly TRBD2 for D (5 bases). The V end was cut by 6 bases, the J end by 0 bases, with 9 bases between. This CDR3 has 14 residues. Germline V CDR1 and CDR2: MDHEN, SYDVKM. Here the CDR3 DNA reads TGTGCCAGCAGGTTAGCGAGCTCCTACAATGAGCAGTTCTTC. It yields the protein CASRLASSYNEQFF.

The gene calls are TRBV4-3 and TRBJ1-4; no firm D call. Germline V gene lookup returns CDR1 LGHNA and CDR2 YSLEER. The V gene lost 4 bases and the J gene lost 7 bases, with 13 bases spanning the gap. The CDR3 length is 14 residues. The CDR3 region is CASSPGRAGEKLFF. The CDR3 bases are TGCGCCAGCAGCCCGGGGAGGGCGGGTGAAAAACTGTTTTTT.

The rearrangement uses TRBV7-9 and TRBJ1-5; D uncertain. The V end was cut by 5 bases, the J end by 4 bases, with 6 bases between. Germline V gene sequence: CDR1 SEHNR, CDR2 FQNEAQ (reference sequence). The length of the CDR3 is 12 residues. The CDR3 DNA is TGTGCCAGCAGCCGAAGAAATCAGCCCCAGCATTTT. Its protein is CASSRRNQPQHF.

The CDR3 protein is CASREDRWGIVDTGELFF. In nucleotides, the CDR3 is TGTGCCAGCAGGGAGGATAGGTGGGGTATTGTGGACACCGGGGAGCTGTTTTTT. The chain uses TRBV11-1 and TRBJ2-2; D possibly corresponds to TRBD2 (5 bases). The CDR3 has 18 residues. Per germline, CDR1 SGHAT and CDR2 FQDESV (reference sequence). The V end was cut by 6 bases, the J end by 3 bases, with 23 bases between.

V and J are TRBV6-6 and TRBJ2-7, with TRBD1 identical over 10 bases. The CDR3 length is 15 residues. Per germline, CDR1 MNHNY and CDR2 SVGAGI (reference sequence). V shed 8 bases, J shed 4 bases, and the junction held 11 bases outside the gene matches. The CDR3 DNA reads TGTGCCAGCTCCTACGGGACAGGGGATCTATACGAGCAGTACTTC. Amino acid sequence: CASSYGTGDLYEQYF.

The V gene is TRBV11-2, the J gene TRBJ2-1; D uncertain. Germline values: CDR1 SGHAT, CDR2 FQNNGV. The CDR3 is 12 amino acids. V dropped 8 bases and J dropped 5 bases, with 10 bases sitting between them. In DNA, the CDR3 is TGTGCCAGCCGTTTCTTCAACAATGAGCAGTTCTTC. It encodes CASRFFNNEQFF.

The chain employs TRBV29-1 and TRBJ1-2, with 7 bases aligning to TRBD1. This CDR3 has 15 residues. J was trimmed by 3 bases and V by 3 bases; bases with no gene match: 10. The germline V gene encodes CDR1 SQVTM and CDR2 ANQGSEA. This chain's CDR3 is CSVDGGDRAHYGYTF. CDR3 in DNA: TGCAGCGTTGATGGGGGTGACAGGGCTCACTATGGCTACACCTTC.

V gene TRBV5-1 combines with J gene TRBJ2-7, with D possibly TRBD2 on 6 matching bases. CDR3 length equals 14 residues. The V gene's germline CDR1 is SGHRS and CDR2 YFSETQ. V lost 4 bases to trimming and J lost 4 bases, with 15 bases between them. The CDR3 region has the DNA TGCGCCAGCAGCCGGGGGACTGCTACTTACGAGCAGTACTTC. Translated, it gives CASSRGTATYEQYF.

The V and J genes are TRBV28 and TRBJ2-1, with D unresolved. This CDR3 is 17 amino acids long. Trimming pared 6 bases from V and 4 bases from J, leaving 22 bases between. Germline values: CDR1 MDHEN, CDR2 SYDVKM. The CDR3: CASSQTSLVGRYNEQFF. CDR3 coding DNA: TGTGCCAGCAGCCAAACCTCATTAGTGGGAAGGTACAATGAGCAGTTCTTC.

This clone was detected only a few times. CDR3 protein: CASSDVGTRETQYF. The CDR3 region has the DNA TGTGCCAGCAGTGATGTCGGGACCAGAGAGACCCAGTACTTC. This rearrangement joins TRBV2 to TRBJ2-5; D may match TRBD1 or TRBD2 (5 bases each). V was pared by 3 bases and J by 4 bases, with 12 bases between. The germline CDR1 and CDR2 sequences are SNHLY and FYNNEI. The CDR3 length is 14 residues.

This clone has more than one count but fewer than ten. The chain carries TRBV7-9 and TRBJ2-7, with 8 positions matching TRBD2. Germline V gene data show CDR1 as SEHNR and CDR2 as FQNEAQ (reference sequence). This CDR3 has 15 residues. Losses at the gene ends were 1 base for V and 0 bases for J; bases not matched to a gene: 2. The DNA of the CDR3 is TGTGCCAGCAGCTTAGGGCTAGCGGGCTCCTACGAGCAGTACTTC. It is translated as CASSLGLAGSYEQYF.

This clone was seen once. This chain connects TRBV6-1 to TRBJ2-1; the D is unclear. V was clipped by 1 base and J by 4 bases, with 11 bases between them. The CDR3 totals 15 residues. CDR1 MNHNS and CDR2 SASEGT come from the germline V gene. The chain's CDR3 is CASSEDSGLYNEQFF. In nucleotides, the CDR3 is TGTGCCAGCAGTGAAGACAGTGGCTTATACAATGAGCAGTTCTTC.

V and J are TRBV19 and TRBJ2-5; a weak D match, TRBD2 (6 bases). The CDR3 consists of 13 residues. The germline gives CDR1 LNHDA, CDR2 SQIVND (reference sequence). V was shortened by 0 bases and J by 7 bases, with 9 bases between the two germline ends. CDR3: CASSIDLGGTQYF. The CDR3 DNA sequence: TGTGCCAGTAGTATAGATCTGGGGGGGACCCAGTACTTC.

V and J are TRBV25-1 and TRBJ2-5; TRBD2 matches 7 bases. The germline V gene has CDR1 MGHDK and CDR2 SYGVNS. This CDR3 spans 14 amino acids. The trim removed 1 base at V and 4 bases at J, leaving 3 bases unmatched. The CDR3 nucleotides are TGTGCCAGCAGTGAATCGGGGGGTCGAGAGACCCAGTACTTC. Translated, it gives CASSESGGRETQYF. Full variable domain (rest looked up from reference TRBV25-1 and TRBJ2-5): EADIYQTPRYLVIGTGKKITLECSQTMGHDKMYWYQQDPGMELHLIHYSYGVNSTEKGDLSSESTVSRIRTEHFPLTLESARPSHTSQYLCASSESGGRETQYFGPGTRLLVL.